The rows below give T cell receptor beta chains drawn from one sample of a study of T-cell reconstitution after alpha-beta-depleted transplantation in children. TCRdb fed the PCR reads into MiXCR, producing one record per CDR3 protein. The repertoire holds over 150,000 distinct CDR3 sequences, with around 6.8% as singletons. The sample was PBMCs from the stem cell graft donor, taken from the stem cell graft. The receptors derive from a human donor who donated a stem cell graft to a child with Wiskott-Aldrich syndrome. The CDR3 runs from the conserved cysteine through the conserved F or W. Fields, in order: clone size, D gene, V gene, J gene, CDR3 length, CDR3 DNA, CDR3 protein. A D gene is named only where the DNA matches it firmly. The size entry is marked missing in some rows and otherwise reads once, few, many or a size class.

>.|TRBD2|TRBV7-1|TRBJ2-5|15
TGTGCCAGCAGGCGCCCCGGGACTAGCCTAGAGACCCAGTACTTC
CASRRPGTSLETQYF
>few|.|TRBV6-6|TRBJ2-7|11
TGTGCCAGCAGTGCCGGCCTTGAGCAGTACTTC
CASSAGLEQYF
>many|.|TRBV7-9|TRBJ1-2|17
TGTGCCAGCAGCTTAGCGCTACAGGATCTCTCTAACTATGGCTACACCTTC
CASSLALQDLSNYGYTF
>many|.|TRBV24-1|TRBJ2-1|13
TGTGCCACCAGTGATTTGAAAGGCAATGAGCAGTTCTTC
CATSDLKGNEQFF
>many|.|TRBV5-1|TRBJ2-1|15
TGCGCCAGCAGCGATCAAGCGGGCTCCTACAATGAGCAGTTCTTC
CASSDQAGSYNEQFF
>many|TRBD1|TRBV12-3/TRBV12-4|TRBJ2-1|15
TGTGCCAGCAGAGCCGGGACAGGGGGCTTCGATGAGCAGTTCTTC
CASRAGTGGFDEQFF
>many|.|TRBV29-1|TRBJ2-7|11
TGCAGCGTTGCTCGCCACTACGAGCAGTACTTC
CSVARHYEQYF
>many|.|TRBV5-1|TRBJ1-5|17
TGCGCCAGCAGCACCACACGGGGGAAACGGGGCAATCAGCCCCAGCATTTT
CASSTTRGKRGNQPQHF
>many|TRBD1|TRBV5-1|TRBJ1-6|15
TGCGCCAGCAGTCGAGATAGACAGGGGGATTCACCCCTCCACTTT
CASSRDRQGDSPLHF
>many|TRBD1|TRBV6-1|TRBJ1-5|13
TGTGCCAGCAGCTCCGACAGGGCCCAGCCCCAGCATTTT
CASSSDRAQPQHF
>many|.|TRBV15|TRBJ2-3|12
TGTGCCACCAGCCCTACTACAGATACGCAGTATTTT
CATSPTTDTQYF
>many|.|TRBV13|TRBJ2-7|13
TGTGCCAGCAGCTTAGGCAGGGGCTACCAGCAGTACTTC
CASSLGRGYQQYF
>few|TRBD1|TRBV7-6|TRBJ1-1|15
TGTGCCAGCAGCTTAGCGTCTGGGACAGGCTACGAAGCTTTCTTT
CASSLASGTGYEAFF
>.|.|TRBV24-1|TRBJ1-1|14
TGTGCCACCAGGGCGGGGGCGGGGAACACTGAAGCTTTCTTT
CATRAGAGNTEAFF
>.|TRBD2|TRBV7-2|TRBJ2-3|16
TGTGCCAGCAGCTTAGCTAGCGGGAGGCCCACAGATACGCAGTATTTT
CASSLASGRPTDTQYF
>many|TRBD1|TRBV7-9|TRBJ1-1|15
TGTGCCAGCAGCCGGGGACAGGGAAGGGACACTGAAGCTTTCTTT
CASSRGQGRDTEAFF
>many|.|TRBV6-2/TRBV6-3|TRBJ2-1|16
TGTGCCAGCAGCCCGGCAACATCTCTGGGGGTCCATGAGCAGTTCTTC
CASSPATSLGVHEQFF
>many|.|TRBV15|TRBJ1-4|14
TGTGCCACCAGCAGAGAGGGGGCCAGTCGAGAACTGTTTTTT
CATSREGASRELFF
>many|TRBD2|TRBV7-2|TRBJ2-5|16
TGTGCCAGCAGCTTCGCGACTAGCGATCGGTGGGAGACCCAGTACTTC
CASSFATSDRWETQYF
>many|TRBD1|TRBV4-3|TRBJ1-3|17
TGCGCCAGCAGCCGACACACAGGGGCCTCCTCTGGAAACACCATATATTTT
CASSRHTGASSGNTIYF
>many|TRBD1|TRBV5-1|TRBJ2-1|16
TGCGCCAGCAGCCGGGGTTCGGGACAGGGTTACAATGAGCAGTTCTTC
CASSRGSGQGYNEQFF
>many|TRBD1|TRBV10-3|TRBJ2-5|15
TGTGCCATCAGTGCCCAGACAGGGTGGCAAGAGACCCAGTACTTC
CAISAQTGWQETQYF
>many|.|TRBV20-1|TRBJ2-3|14
TGCAGTGCTAGATTAGGGGGGGGGACAGATACGCAGTATTTT
CSARLGGGTDTQYF
>many|.|TRBV5-5|TRBJ1-2|14
TGTGCCAGCAGCTTGGAACTCCTGGACTATGGCTACACCTTC
CASSLELLDYGYTF
>many|.|TRBV12-3/TRBV12-4|TRBJ2-1|16
TGTGCCAGCAGCGCCGCCCCGGGGGCGTTGAACAATGAGCAGTTCTTC
CASSAAPGALNNEQFF
>few|.|TRBV25-1|TRBJ1-6|15
TGTGCCAGCAGTTACCAGAGCTCCTATAATTCACCCCTCCACTTT
CASSYQSSYNSPLHF
>.|.|TRBV18|TRBJ2-1|18
TGTGCCAGCTCACCAGATCTGAGGGAGCGCTCGTCCTACAATGAGCAGTTCTTC
CASSPDLRERSSYNEQFF
>.|TRBD2|TRBV30|TRBJ2-3|17
TGTGCCTGGACGCTAGCGGGGGGCCGTGGGTACACAGATACGCAGTATTTT
CAWTLAGGRGYTDTQYF